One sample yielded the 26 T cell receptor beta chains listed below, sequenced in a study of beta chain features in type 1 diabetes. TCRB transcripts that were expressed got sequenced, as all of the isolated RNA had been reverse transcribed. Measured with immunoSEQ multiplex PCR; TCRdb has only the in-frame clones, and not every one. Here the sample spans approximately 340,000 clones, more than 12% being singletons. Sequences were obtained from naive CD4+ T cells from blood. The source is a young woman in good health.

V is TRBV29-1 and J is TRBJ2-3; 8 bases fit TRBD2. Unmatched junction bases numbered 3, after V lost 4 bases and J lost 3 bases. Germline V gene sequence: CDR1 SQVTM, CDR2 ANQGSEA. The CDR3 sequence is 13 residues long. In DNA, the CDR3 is TGCAGCGTTGCAGTAGCGGGAACAGATACGCAGTATTTT. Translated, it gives CSVAVAGTDTQYF.

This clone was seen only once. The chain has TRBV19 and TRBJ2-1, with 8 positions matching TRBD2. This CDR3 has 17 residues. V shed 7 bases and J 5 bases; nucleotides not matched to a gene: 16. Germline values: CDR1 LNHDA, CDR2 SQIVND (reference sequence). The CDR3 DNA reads TGTGCCAGTAACACCTTTGGACGAGCGGGAGCCCACAATGAGCAGTTCTTC. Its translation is CASNTFGRAGAHNEQFF. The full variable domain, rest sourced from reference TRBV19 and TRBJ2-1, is DGGITQSPKYLFRKEGQNVTLSCEQNLNHDAMYWYRQDPGQGLRLIYYSQIVNDFQKGDIAEGYSVSREKKESFPLTVTSAQKNPTAFYLCASNTFGRAGAHNEQFFGPGTRLTVL.

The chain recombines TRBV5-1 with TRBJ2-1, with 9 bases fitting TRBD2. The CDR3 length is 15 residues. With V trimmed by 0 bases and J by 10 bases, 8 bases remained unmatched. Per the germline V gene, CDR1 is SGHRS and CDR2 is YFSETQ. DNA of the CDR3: TGCGCCAGCAGCTTGGATGGCGGGAGGGCCGACGAGCAGTTCTTC. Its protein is CASSLDGGRADEQFF.

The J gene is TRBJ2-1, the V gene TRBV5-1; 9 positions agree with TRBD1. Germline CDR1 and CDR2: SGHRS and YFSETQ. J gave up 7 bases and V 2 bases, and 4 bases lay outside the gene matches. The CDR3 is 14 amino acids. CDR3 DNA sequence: TGCGCCAGCAGCTTCGGACAGGGGCGGAATGAGCAGTTCTTC. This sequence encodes CASSFGQGRNEQFF.

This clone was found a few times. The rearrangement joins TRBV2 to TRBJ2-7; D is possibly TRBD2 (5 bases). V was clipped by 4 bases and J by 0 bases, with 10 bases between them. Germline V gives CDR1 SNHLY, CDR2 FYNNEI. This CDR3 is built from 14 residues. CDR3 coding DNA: TGTGCCAGCAGTGTCAGAGGGTACTCCTACGAGCAGTACTTC. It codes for CASSVRGYSYEQYF.

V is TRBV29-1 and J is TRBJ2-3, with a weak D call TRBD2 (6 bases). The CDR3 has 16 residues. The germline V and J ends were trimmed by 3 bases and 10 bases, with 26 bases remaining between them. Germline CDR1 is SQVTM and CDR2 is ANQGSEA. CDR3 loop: CSVDGQRSGSPRAQYF. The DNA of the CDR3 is TGCAGCGTTGACGGGCAGAGGAGCGGGTCCCCGAGGGCGCAGTATTTT.

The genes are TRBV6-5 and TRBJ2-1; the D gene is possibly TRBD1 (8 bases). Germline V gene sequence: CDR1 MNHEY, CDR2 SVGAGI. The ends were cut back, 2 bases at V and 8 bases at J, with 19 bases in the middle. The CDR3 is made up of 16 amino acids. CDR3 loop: CASSYPIGQGGYEQFF. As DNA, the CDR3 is TGTGCCAGCAGTTACCCCATAGGACAGGGAGGGTATGAGCAGTTCTTC.

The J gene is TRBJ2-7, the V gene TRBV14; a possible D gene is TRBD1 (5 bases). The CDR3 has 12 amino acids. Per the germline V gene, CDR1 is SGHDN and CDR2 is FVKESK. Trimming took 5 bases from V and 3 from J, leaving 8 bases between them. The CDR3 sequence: CASSSQGYEQYF. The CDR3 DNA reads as TGTGCCAGCAGCAGCCAGGGCTACGAGCAGTACTTC. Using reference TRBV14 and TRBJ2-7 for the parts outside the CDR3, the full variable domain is EAGVTQFPSHSVIEKGQTVTLRCDPISGHDNLYWYRRVMGKEIKFLLHFVKESKQDESGMPNNRFLAERTGGTYSTLKVQPAELEDSGVYFCASSSQGYEQYFGPGTRLTVT.

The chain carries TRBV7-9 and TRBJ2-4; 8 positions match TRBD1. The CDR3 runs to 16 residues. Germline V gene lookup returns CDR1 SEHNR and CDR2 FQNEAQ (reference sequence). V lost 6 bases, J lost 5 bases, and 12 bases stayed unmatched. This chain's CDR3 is CASRPGQGGGENIQYF. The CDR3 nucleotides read TGTGCCAGCAGGCCCGGACAGGGTGGAGGGGAAAACATTCAGTACTTC.

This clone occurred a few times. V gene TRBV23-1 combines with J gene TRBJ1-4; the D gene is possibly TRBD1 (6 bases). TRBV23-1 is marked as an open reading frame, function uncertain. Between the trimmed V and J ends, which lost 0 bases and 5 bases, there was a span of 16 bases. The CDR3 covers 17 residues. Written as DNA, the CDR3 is TGCGCCAGCAGTCAATCTAGGGGACACGAGAAGAATGAAAAACTGTTTTTT. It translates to CASSQSRGHEKNEKLFF.

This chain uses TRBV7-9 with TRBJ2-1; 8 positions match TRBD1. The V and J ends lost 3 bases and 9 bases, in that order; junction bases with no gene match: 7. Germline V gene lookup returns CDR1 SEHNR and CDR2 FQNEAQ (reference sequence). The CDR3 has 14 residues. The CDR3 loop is CASSFGQGEGEQFF. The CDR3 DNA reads TGTGCCAGCAGCTTCGGACAGGGAGAAGGTGAGCAGTTCTTC.

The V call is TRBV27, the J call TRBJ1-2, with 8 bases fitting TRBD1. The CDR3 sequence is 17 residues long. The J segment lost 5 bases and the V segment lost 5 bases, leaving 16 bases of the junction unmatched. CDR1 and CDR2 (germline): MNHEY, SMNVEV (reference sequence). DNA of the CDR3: TGTGCCAGCAGTCCCTGGGAAGGCAGGGGGCGAGGATATGGCTACACCTTC. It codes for CASSPWEGRGRGYGYTF.

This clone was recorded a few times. The CDR3 sequence: CASSLRPDSTYEQYF. Here the CDR3 DNA reads TGCGCCAGCAGCCTCCGACCCGACAGTACCTACGAGCAGTACTTC. The J gene is TRBJ2-7, the V gene TRBV5-1, with TRBD1 as a possible D gene (5 bases). V was pared by 4 bases and J by 2 bases, with 16 bases between. CDR1 SGHRS and CDR2 YFSETQ come from the germline V gene. The CDR3 runs to 15 residues.

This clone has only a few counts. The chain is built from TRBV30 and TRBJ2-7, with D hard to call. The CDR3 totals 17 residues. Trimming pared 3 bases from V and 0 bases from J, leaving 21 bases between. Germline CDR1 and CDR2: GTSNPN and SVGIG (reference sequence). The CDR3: CAWSNGRNYLSSYEQYF. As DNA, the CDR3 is TGTGCCTGGAGCAACGGTAGAAATTACTTAAGCTCCTACGAGCAGTACTTC. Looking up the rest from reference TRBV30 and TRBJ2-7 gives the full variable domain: SQTIHQWPATLVQPVGSPLSLECTVEGTSNPNLYWYRQAAGRGLQLLFYSVGIGQISSEVPQNLSASRPQDRQFILSSKKLLLSDSGFYLCAWSNGRNYLSSYEQYFGPGTRLTVT.

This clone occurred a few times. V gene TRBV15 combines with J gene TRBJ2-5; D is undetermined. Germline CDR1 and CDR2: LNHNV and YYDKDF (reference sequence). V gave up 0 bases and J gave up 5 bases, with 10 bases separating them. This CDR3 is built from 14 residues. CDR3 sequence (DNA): TGTGCCACCAGCAGAGATGTAGTCTCGGAGACCCAGTACTTC. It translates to CATSRDVVSETQYF.

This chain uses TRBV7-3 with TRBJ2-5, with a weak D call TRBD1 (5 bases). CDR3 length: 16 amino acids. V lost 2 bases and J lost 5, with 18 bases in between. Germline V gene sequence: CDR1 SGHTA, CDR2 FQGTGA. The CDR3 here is CASSLQGSDRLETQYF. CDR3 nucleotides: TGTGCCAGCAGCTTACAGGGTTCGGATCGGTTGGAGACCCAGTACTTC.

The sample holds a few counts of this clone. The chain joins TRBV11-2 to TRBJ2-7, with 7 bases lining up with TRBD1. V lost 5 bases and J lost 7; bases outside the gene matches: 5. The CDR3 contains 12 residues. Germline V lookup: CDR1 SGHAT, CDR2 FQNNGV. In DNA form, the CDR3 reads TGTGCCAGCAGCGCTACAGGGGCGGAGCAGTACTTC. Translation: CASSATGAEQYF.

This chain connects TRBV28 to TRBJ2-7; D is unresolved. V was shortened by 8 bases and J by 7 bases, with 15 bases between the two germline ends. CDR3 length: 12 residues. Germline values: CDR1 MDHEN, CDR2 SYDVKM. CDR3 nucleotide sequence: TGTGCCAGCTTCGGAGAGCTACGGGAGCAGTACTTC. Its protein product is CASFGELREQYF.

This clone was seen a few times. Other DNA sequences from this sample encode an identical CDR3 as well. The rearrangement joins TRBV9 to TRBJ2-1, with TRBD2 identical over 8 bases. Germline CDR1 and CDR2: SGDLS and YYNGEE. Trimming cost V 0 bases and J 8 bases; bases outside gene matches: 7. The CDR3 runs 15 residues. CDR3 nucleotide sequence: TGTGCCAGCAGCGTAGTAACGGGAGGGCCGCATGAGCAGTTCTTC. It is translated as CASSVVTGGPHEQFF. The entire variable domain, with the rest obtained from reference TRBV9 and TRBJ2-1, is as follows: DSGVTQTPKHLITATGQRVTLRCSPRSGDLSVYWYQQSLDQGLQFLIQYYNGEERAKGNILERFSAQQFPDLHSELNLSSLELGDSALYFCASSVVTGGPHEQFFGPGTRLTVL.

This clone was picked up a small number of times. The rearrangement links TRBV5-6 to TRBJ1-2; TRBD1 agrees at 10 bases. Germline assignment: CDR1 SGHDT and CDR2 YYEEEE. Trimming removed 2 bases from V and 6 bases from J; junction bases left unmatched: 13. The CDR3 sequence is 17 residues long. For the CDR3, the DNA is TGTGCCAGCAGCTTTAGACCTTTGACAGGGGGCGCGGATGGCTACACCTTC. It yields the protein CASSFRPLTGGADGYTF.

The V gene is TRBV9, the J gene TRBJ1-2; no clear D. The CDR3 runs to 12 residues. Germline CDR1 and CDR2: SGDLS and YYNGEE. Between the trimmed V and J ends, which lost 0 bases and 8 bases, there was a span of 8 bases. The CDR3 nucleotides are TGTGCCAGCAGCGTAGGAGGTTACGGCTACACCTTC. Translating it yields CASSVGGYGYTF.

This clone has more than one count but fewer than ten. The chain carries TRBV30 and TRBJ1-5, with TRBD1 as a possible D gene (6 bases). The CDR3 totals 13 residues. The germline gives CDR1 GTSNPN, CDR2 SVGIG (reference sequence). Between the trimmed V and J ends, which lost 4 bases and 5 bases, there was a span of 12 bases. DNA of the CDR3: TGTGCCTGGAAAGGACAGCCCGATCAGCCCCAGCATTTT. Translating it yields CAWKGQPDQPQHF.

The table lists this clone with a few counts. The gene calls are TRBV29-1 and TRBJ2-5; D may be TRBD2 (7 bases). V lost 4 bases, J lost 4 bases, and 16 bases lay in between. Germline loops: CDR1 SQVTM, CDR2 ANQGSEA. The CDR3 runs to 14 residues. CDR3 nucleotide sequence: TGCAGCGTTGTATGGGGAGGGGGAGTAGAGACCCAGTACTTC. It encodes CSVVWGGGVETQYF.

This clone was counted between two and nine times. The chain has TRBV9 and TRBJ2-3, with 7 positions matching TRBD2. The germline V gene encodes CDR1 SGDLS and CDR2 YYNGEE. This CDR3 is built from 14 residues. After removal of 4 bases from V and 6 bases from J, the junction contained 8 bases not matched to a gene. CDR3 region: CASSTSTSVDTQYF. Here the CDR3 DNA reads TGTGCCAGCAGCACCTCAACTAGCGTCGATACGCAGTATTTT.

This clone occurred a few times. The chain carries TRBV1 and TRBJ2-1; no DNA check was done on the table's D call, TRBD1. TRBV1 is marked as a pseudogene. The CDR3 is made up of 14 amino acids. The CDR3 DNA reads TGCACCAGCAGCCAAGATTCAGGGGATTGTGAGCAGTTCTTC. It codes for CTSSQDSGDCEQFF.

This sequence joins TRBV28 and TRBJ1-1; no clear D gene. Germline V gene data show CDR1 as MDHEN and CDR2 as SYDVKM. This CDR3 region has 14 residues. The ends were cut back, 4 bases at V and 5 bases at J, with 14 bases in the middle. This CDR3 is CASSSRRRSTEAFF. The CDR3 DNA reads TGTGCCAGCAGTTCTCGACGGAGGAGTACTGAAGCTTTCTTT.